This T cell receptor (beta chain) is drawn from a study of T cell changes during pregnancy in multiple sclerosis. Trimming took 5 bases from V and 5 from J; bases not matched to a gene: 14. The CDR3 length is 16 residues. CDR1 SEHNR and CDR2 FQNEAQ come from the germline V gene (reference sequence). Data came from immunoSEQ multiplex PCR; TCRdb stores just in-frame clones and leaves some out. The sample shows over 45,000 clones, approximately 90% of them seen only once. The sequence was obtained from a female donor in good health, enrolled as a control in a pregnancy study. V is TRBV7-9 and J is TRBJ2-7; 8 nucleotides line up with TRBD1. Here the sequenced sample was peripheral blood, taken in the third trimester of pregnancy. CDR3 amino acids: CASSRTGDRRKDEQYF. Here the CDR3 DNA reads TGTGCCAGCAGCCGGACTGGGGACAGGCGAAAGGACGAGCAGTACTTC.